This T cell receptor beta chain originates from a study of post-analysis software for immune sequencing data. A note on this clonotype: What it binds is unknown.

Losses at the gene ends were 7 bases for V and 2 bases for J; bases not matched to a gene: 4. This CDR3 is built from 14 residues. CDR1 ENHRY and CDR2 SYGVKD come from the germline V gene. Study observations and caveats: Patients showed TRBV5-6, TRBV5-1 and TRBV20-1 among a few TRBV segments more frequent than in controls. With F measure, samples from one preparation batch clustered together strongly. In multiple sclerosis, normalized Chao1 diversity was significantly below that of controls.

Incorporated into the TCR beta cDNA libraries were unique molecular identifiers, which served to reduce PCR and sequencing biases. About 500,000 cDNA molecules came from about 1 to 10 million T cells. TCRdb recomputed calls from the PCR reads with MiXCR, one row per CDR3 protein. This table holds 750,000 to 950,000 distinct CDR3 sequences, just over 45% found once. The clonotype comes from a girl between 5 and 17 years old with multiple sclerosis. The sample comprised blood. V gene TRBV10-3 combines with J gene TRBJ2-7; 11 positions match TRBD1. The CDR3 DNA reads TGTGCCATCACGCCGGGACAGGGGGCCTACGAGCAGTACTTC. This sequence encodes CAITPGQGAYEQYF.